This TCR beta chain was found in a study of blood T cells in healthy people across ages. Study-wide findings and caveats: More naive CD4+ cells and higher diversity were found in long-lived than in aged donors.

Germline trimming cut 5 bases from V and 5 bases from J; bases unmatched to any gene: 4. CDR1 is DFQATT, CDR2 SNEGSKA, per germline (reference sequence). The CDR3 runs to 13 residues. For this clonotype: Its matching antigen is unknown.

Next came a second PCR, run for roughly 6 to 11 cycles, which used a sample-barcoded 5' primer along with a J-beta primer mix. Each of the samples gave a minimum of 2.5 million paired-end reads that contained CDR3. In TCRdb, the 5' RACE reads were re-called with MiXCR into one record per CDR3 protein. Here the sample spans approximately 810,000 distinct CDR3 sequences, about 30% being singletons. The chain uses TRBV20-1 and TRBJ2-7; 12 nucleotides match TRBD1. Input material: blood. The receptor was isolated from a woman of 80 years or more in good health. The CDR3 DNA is TGCAGTGCTGGGACAGGGGGCTTTGACGAGCAGTACTTC. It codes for CSAGTGGFDEQYF.